This T cell receptor beta chain was identified during a study of blood T cell repertoires in COVID-19. Germline trimming cut 4 bases from V and 5 bases from J; bases unmatched to any gene: 4. Germline values: CDR1 SGHRS, CDR2 YFSETQ. The CDR3 has 15 residues. The repertoire was sequenced with immunoSEQ multiplex PCR; TCRdb's copy has only in-frame clones and lacks some. Of over 120,000 clones in the sample, about 80% were seen once. Participants were aged about 18 to 100 years from about 25 US areas. The sample was PBMCs or T cells enriched from blood (not recorded which). The chain recombines TRBV5-1 with TRBJ2-2; 11 positions match TRBD1. This clonotype was sampled from a woman in her 50s who had recovered from COVID-19. The CDR3 is CASSAGTGGTGELFF. Written as DNA, the CDR3 is TGCGCCAGCAGCGCGGGGACAGGGGGGACCGGGGAGCTGTTTTTT.